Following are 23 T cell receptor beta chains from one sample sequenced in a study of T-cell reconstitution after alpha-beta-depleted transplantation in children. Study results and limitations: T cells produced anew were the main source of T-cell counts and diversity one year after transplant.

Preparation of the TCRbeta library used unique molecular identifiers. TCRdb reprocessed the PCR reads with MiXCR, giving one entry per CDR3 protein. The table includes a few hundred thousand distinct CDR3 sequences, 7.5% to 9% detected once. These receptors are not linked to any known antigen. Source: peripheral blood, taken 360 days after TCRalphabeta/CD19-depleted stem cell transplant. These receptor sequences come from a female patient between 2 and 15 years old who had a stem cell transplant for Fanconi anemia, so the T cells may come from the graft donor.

CDR3 nucleotide sequence: TGTGCCAGCAGCTCGACCGGGCCGTATAATTCACCCCTCCACTTT. Amino acid sequence: CASSSTGPYNSPLHF. The chain has TRBV7-9 and TRBJ1-6; no reliable D call. Germline assignment: CDR1 SEHNR and CDR2 FQNEAQ (reference sequence). V was cut by 4 bases and J by 4 bases, with 11 bases left in between. This CDR3 contains 15 residues.

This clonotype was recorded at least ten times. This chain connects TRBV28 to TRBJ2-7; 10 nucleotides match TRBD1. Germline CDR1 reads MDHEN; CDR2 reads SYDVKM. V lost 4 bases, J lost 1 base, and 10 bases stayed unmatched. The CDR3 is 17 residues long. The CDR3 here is CASSSTPGQGFSYEQYF. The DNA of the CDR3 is TGTGCCAGCAGTTCTACCCCGGGACAGGGGTTTTCCTACGAGCAGTACTTC.

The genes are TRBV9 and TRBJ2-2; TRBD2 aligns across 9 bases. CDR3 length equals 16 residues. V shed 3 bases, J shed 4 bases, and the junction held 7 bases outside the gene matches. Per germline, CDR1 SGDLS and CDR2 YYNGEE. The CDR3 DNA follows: TGTGCCAGCAGCGAAAGCGGGAGGCCCTTCACCGGGGAGCTGTTTTTT. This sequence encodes CASSESGRPFTGELFF.

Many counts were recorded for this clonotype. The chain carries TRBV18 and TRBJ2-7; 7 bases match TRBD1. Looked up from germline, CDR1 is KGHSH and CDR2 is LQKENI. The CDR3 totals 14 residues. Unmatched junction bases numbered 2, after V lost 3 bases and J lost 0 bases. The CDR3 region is CASSPDRDSYEQYF. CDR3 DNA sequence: TGTGCCAGCTCACCCGACAGGGACTCCTACGAGCAGTACTTC.

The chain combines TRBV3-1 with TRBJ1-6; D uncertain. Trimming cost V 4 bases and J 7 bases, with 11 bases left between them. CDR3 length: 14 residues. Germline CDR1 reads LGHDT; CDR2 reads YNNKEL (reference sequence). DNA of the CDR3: TGTGCCAGCAGCCTCTTCAGCAGGAATTCACCCCTCCACTTT. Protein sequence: CASSLFSRNSPLHF.

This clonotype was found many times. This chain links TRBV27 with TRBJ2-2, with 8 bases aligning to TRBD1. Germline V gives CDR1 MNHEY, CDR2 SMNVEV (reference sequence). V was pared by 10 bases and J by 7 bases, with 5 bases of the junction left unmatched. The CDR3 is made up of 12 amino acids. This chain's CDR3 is CAIRGRSGELFF. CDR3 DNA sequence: TGTGCCATCAGGGGGCGAAGCGGGGAGCTGTTTTTT.

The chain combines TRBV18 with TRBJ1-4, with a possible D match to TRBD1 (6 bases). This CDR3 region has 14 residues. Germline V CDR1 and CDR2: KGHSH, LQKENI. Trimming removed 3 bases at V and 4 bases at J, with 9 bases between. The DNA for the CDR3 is TGTGCCAGCTCACCGACAGGAGTTAATGAAAAACTGTTTTTT. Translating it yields CASSPTGVNEKLFF.

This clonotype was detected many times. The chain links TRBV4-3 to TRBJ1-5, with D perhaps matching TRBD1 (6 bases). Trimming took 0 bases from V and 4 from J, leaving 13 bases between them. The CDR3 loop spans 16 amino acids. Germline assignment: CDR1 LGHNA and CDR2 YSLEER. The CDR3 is CASSQDGPRGNQPQHF. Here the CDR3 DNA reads TGCGCCAGCAGCCAAGATGGCCCCAGGGGAAATCAGCCCCAGCATTTT.

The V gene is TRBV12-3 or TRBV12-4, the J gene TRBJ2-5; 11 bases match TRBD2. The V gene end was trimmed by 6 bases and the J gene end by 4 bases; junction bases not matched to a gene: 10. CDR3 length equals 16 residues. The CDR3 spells CASSQLAGGPGETQYF. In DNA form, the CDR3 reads TGTGCCAGCAGCCAATTAGCGGGAGGGCCGGGAGAGACCCAGTACTTC.

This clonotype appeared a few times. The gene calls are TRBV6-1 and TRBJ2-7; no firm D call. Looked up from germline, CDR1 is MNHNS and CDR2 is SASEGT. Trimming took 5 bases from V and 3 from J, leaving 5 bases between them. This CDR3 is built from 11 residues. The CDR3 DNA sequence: TGTGCCAGCAGTCTCCACTACGAGCAGTACTTC. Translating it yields CASSLHYEQYF.

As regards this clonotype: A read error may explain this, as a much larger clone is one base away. The CDR3 DNA reads as TGTGCCAGCAGCCAACCGGGACAGACCAATCAGCCCCAGCATTTT. This encodes CASSQPGQTNQPQHF. The J gene is TRBJ1-5, the V gene TRBV6-2 or TRBV6-3, with 7 bases matching TRBD1. Germline-derived CDR1 and CDR2 are MNHEY and SVGEGT. V gave up 6 bases and J gave up 3 bases; unmatched junction bases: 8. The CDR3 length is 15 residues.

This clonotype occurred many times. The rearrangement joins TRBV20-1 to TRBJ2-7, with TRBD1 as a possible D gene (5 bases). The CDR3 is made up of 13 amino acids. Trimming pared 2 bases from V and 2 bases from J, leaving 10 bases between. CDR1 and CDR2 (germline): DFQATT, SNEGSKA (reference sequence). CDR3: CSARRTSTYEQYF. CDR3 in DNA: TGCAGTGCTAGAAGGACAAGTACCTACGAGCAGTACTTC.

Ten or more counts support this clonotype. The CDR3 coding sequence is TGCAGCGCTCGGTCGACCTACGAGCAGTACTTC. Encoded protein: CSARSTYEQYF. The chain is built from TRBV29-1 and TRBJ2-7; D is unclear. The germline V gene has CDR1 SQVTM and CDR2 ANQGSEA. With 7 bases removed from V and 2 bases from J, the gap between germline ends came to 9 bases. The length of the CDR3 is 11 residues.

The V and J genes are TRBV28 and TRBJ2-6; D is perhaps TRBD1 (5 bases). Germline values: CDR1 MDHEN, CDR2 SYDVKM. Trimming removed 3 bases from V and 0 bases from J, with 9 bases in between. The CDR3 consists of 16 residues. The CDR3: CASSFTGLSGANVLTF. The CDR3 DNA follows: TGTGCCAGCAGTTTTACAGGTCTCTCTGGGGCCAACGTCCTGACTTTC.

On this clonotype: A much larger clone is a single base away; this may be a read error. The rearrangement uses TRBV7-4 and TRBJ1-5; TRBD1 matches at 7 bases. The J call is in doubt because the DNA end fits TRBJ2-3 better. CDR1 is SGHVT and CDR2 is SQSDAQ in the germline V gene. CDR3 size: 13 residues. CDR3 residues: CASRTGPMGPQYF. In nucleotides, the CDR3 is TGTGCCAGCAGGACAGGGCCCATGGGGCCCCAGTATTTT.

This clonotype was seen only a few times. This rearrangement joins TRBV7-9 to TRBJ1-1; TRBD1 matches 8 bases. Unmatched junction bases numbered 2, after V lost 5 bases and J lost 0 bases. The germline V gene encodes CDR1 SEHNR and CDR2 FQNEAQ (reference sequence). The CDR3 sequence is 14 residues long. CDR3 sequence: CASSETGVNTEAFF. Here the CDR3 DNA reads TGTGCCAGCAGCGAGACAGGGGTGAACACTGAAGCTTTCTTT.

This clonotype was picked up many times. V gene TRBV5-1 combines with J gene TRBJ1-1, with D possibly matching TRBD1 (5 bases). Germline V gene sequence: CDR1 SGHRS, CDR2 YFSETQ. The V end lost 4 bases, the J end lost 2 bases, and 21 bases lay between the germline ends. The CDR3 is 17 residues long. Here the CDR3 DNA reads TGCGCCAGCAGCACACCGGCGGACCCAAGGGGTAACACTGAAGCTTTCTTT. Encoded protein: CASSTPADPRGNTEAFF.

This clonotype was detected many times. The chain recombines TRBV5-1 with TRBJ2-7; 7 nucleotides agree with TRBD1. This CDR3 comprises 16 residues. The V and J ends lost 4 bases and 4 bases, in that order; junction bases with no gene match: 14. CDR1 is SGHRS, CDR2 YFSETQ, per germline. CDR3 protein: CASSPLGQGVRYEQYF. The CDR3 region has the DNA TGCGCCAGCAGCCCTCTGGGGCAGGGGGTAAGATACGAGCAGTACTTC. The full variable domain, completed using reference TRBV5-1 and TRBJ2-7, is KAGVTQTPRYLIKTRGQQVTLSCSPISGHRSVSWYQQTPGQGLQFLFEYFSETQRNKGNFPGRFSGRQFSNSRSEMNVSTLELGDSALYLCASSPLGQGVRYEQYFGPGTRLTVT.

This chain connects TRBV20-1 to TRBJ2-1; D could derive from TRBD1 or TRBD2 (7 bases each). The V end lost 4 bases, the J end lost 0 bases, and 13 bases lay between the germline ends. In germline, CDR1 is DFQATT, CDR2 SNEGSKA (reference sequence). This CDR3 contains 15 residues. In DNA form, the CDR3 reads TGCAGTGCTACAGGGGGGGGAAGCTCCTACAATGAGCAGTTCTTC. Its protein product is CSATGGGSSYNEQFF.

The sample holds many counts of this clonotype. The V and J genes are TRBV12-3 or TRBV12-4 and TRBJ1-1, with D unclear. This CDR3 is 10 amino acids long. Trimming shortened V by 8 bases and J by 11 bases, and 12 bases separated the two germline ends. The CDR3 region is CASGDHFAFF. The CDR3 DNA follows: TGTGCCAGCGGCGACCATTTTGCTTTCTTT.

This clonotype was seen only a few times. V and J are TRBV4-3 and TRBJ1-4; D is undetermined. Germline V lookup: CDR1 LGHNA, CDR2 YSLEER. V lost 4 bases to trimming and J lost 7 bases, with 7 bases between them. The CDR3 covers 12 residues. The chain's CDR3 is CASSRTGEKLFF. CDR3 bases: TGCGCCAGCAGCCGAACCGGTGAAAAACTGTTTTTT.

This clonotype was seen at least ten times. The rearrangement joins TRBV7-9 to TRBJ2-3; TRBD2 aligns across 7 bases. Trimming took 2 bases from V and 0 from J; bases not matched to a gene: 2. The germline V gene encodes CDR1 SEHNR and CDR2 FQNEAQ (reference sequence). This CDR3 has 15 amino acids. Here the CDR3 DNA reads TGTGCCAGCAGCTTACTAGCGGCTAGCACAGATACGCAGTATTTT. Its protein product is CASSLLAASTDTQYF.

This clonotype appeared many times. As DNA, the CDR3 is TGTGCCAGCAGTTACCCGGGGAAACTAGCGGGTGACCACTACGAGCAGTACTTC. Protein product: CASSYPGKLAGDHYEQYF. V usage is TRBV6-2 or TRBV6-3 and J usage is TRBJ2-7; 9 bases line up with TRBD2. Trimming at V came to 2 bases and at J to 3 bases, leaving 14 bases not matched to a gene. The CDR3 is 18 residues long. The germline gives CDR1 MNHEY, CDR2 SVGEGT.